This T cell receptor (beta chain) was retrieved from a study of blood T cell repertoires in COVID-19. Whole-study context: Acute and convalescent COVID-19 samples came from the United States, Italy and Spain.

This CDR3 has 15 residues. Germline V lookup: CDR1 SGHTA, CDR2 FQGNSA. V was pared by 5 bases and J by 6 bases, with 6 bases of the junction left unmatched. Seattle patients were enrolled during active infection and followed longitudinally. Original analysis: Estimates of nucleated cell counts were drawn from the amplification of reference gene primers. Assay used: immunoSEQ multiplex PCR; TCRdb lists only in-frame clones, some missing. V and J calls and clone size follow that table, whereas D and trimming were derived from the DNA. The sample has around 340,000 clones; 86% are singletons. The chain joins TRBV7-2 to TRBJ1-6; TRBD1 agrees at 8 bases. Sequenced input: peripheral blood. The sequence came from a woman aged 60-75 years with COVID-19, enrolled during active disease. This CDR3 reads CASSPGQGTNSPLHF. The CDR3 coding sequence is TGTGCCAGCAGCCCTGGACAGGGTACTAATTCACCCCTCCACTTT.